This TCR beta chain was captured by sequencing in a study of PD-L1 blockade in urothelial cancer. Study context: Most patients, about 90% of the roughly 29, were males with bladder-origin cancer. Blood-derived samples held a median roughly 150,000 T cells.

CDR1 and CDR2 from the germline V gene are SGHTA and FQGNSA. The V and J ends lost 1 base and 7 bases respectively, with 16 bases between them. There are 16 residues in the CDR3. Each patient contributed between 1 and 8 total time points of blood mononuclear cells, pretreatment and during treatment. The protocol was immunoSEQ multiplex PCR, while the TCRdb copy is restricted to in-frame clones and leaves out a portion. This sample has about 29,000 clones, with about 87% found just once. This clonotype was sampled from a man aged 50 to 59 with urothelial cancer. The chain carries TRBV7-2 and TRBJ1-4; the D gene is possibly TRBD1 (5 bases). The sample consisted of PBMCs, taken around atezolizumab (anti-PD-L1) treatment. The CDR3 reads CASSLDRQGISEKLFF. CDR3 in DNA: TGTGCCAGCAGCTTAGACAGGCAGGGAATAAGTGAAAAACTGTTTTTT. Full variable domain (remainder filled in from reference TRBV7-2 and TRBJ1-4): GAGVSQSPSNKVTEKGKDVELRCDPISGHTALYWYRQSLGQGLEFLIYFQGNSAPDKSGLPSDRFSAERTGGSVSTLTIQRTQQEDSAVYLCASSLDRQGISEKLFFGSGTQLSVL.